This T cell receptor (beta chain) was recorded in a study of long-term antiretroviral therapy in people with HIV. Study-wide findings and caveats: Dominating the repertoire at all time points were the clones that expanded before ART. The data indicate that diversity increased after ART but remained below transplant donor controls.

This clone was recorded a few times. What it recognizes is unknown. The conserved final phenylalanine or tryptophan is absent from the CDR3, which likely points to a read error. Because the CDR3's place on the DNA is in doubt, the DNA is left out and the CDR3 is given as listed by TCRdb. The CDR3 comprises 15 residues, both ends counted. Germline V gives CDR1 KGHSH, CDR2 LQKENI. At the survey level, the v3.0 immunoSEQ assay was run. The repertoire was sequenced with immunoSEQ multiplex PCR; TCRdb's copy has only in-frame clones and lacks some. The sample has approximately 30,000 clones, around 83% seen once.

The rearrangement uses TRBV18 and TRBJ1-2; the tabulated D call, TRBD1, remains unverified against the DNA. This clonotype was sampled from a young woman with HIV. The source was unsorted PBMCs, collected 0.8 years after starting antiretroviral therapy. CDR3 amino acids: CASSPNPGTGGLNSL.